The sequence of this T cell receptor (beta chain) was determined in a study of blood T cells in healthy people across ages. Across the study: About one barcoded TCR beta cDNA was captured per two T cells.

General study points: Age advanced and TCR beta diversity per million T cells fell, roughly linearly. Relative to aged donors, long-lived donors carried more naive CD4+ cells and displayed higher diversity.

With V trimmed by 5 bases and J by 5 bases, 7 bases remained unmatched. The CDR3 length is 15 residues. Germline assignment: CDR1 SGHVS and CDR2 FQNEAQ. PCR was performed a second time for about 7 to 11 cycles using a sample-barcoded 5' primer and a J-beta primer mix. TCRdb recomputed calls from the 5' RACE reads with MiXCR, one row per CDR3 protein. This sample has about 720,000 distinct CDR3 sequences, with roughly 20% found just once. In its sample, this clonotype was seen a few times. Its antigen is as yet unknown. The rearrangement links TRBV7-8 to TRBJ2-5, with 11 bases that match TRBD2. This receptor was taken from a man between 65 and 85 years old in good health. The specimen sequenced was blood. CDR3 amino acids: CASSLIAGGPETQYF. For the CDR3, the DNA is TGTGCCAGCAGCCTCATAGCGGGAGGGCCTGAGACCCAGTACTTC. The entire variable domain, with the rest obtained from reference TRBV7-8 and TRBJ2-5, is as follows: GAGVSQSPRYKVAKRGQDVALRCDPISGHVSLFWYQQALGQGPEFLTYFQNEAQLDKSGLPSDRFFAERPEGSVSTLKIQRTQQEDSAVYLCASSLIAGGPETQYFGPGTRLLVL.